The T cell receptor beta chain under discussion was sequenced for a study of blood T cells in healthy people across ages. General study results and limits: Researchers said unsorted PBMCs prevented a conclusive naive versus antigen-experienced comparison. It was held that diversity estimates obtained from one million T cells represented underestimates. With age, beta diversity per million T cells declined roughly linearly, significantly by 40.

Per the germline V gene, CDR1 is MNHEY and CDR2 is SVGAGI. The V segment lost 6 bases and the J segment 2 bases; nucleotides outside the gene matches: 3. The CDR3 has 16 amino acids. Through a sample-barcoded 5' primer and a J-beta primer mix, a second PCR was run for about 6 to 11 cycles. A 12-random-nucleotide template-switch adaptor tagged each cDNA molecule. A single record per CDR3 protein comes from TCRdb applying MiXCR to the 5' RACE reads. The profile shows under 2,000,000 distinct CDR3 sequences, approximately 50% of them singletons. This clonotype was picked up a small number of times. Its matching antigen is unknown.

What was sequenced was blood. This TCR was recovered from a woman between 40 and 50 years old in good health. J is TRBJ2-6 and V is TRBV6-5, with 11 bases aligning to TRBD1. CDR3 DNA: TGTGCCAGCAGGGGGACAGGGGGAACTGGGGCCAACGTCCTGACTTTC. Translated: CASRGTGGTGANVLTF.